The clone carrying this T cell receptor beta chain has only a few counts. Antigen: not known. As TCR cDNA was made by 5'RACE template switching, a universal primer site and UMIs were added. One entry per CDR3 protein, called by TCRdb with MiXCR from the 5' RACE reads. The profile shows a few hundred thousand distinct CDR3 sequences, about 7.8% of them singletons. This sample stems from a study of T cells after yellow fever vaccination. Looking at the study overall: Low-cell-number fractions were prepared with SMART-Seq v4 Ultra Low Input. The study, taken as a whole, reports: Clones from primary vaccination mostly reappeared after the booster (around 96% CD4, around 90% CD8). Clonotype sharing between CD4 and CD8 compartments was small.

The CDR3 consists of 16 residues. V lost 4 bases and J lost 0, with 16 bases in between. Per germline, CDR1 SGHRS and CDR2 YFSETQ. The chain recombines TRBV5-1 with TRBJ1-1; TRBD1 is a possible D gene (5 bases). The specimen comprised PBMCs, sampled 45 days after the first yellow fever vaccination. This clonotype was sampled from a man between 18 and 29 years old who received the YFV17D yellow fever vaccine. The CDR3 reads CASSRRTTDLNTEAFF. The CDR3 region has the DNA TGCGCCAGCAGCCGCCGGACGACAGACCTGAACACTGAAGCTTTCTTT.